A single sample gave rise to the 22 T cell receptor beta chains below, sequenced in a study of blood T cell repertoires in COVID-19. The table came from immunoSEQ multiplex PCR; TCRdb's copy has only in-frame clones and leaves some out. The sample contains hundreds of thousands of clones, just over 85% of which appear only once. Sequenced input: peripheral blood. The receptors stem from a woman aged 30 to 39 with active or convalescent COVID-19.

This chain uses TRBV10-3 with TRBJ1-2, with D hard to call. The CDR3 has 11 amino acids. Germline V gene data show CDR1 as ENHRY and CDR2 as SYGVKD. Trimming shortened V by 4 bases and J by 7 bases, and 7 bases separated the two germline ends. Here the CDR3 DNA reads TGTGCCATCAGTGTGACAAGTGGCTACACCTTC. Its translation is CAISVTSGYTF.

V and J are TRBV15 and TRBJ2-7; D possibly corresponds to TRBD2 (5 bases). V dropped 0 bases and J dropped 3 bases, with 9 bases sitting between them. The germline V gene has CDR1 LNHNV and CDR2 YYDKDF (reference sequence). The CDR3 consists of 14 residues. CDR3 sequence reads: CATSRDEGGYEQYF. CDR3 sequence (DNA): TGTGCCACCAGCAGAGATGAGGGTGGCTACGAGCAGTACTTC.

A single count supports this clone. This chain links TRBV4-1 with TRBJ2-5, with 9 nucleotides matching TRBD1. The CDR3 consists of 16 residues. Germline CDR1 MGHRA, CDR2 YSYEKL. Trimming took 0 bases from V and 5 from J; bases not matched to a gene: 7. In DNA, the CDR3 is TGCGCCAGCAGCCAAGATCAGGGACAGGGTGGGGAGACCCAGTACTTC. Amino acids: CASSQDQGQGGETQYF.

The chain joins TRBV29-1 to TRBJ2-1, with D unclear. Germline V gives CDR1 SQVTM, CDR2 ANQGSEA. V shed 4 bases and J shed 9 bases, with 13 bases lying between them. The CDR3 loop spans 12 amino acids. Here the CDR3 reads CSVVLVVSEQFF. In DNA form, the CDR3 reads TGCAGCGTTGTTCTGGTCGTTAGTGAGCAGTTCTTC.

V is TRBV13 and J is TRBJ1-6; possible D gene TRBD1, 5 bases. CDR3 size: 15 residues. V was pared by 0 bases and J by 7 bases, with 10 bases between. Germline CDR1 reads PRHDT; CDR2 reads FYEKMQ (reference sequence). The CDR3 DNA reads as TGTGCCAGCAGCTTAGGAGGCAGGGTCAATTCACCCCTCCACTTT. This gives the protein CASSLGGRVNSPLHF.

The DNA of the CDR3 is TGTGCCAGCAGTTTAGGGGACAGCGTTGAAGCTTTCTTT. Protein product: CASSLGDSVEAFF. This sequence joins TRBV27 and TRBJ1-1; 7 nucleotides line up with TRBD1. J lost 7 bases, V lost 2 bases, and 4 bases had no gene match. The CDR3 runs 13 residues. Germline V gene data show CDR1 as MNHEY and CDR2 as SMNVEV (reference sequence).

The chain combines TRBV5-5 with TRBJ1-6, with D possibly matching TRBD1 (6 bases). V lost 4 bases, J lost 9 bases, and 14 bases lay in between. The germline CDR1 and CDR2 sequences are SGHKS and YYEKEE (reference sequence). The CDR3 is made up of 14 amino acids. CDR3 loop: CASSVGGMSSPLHF. The CDR3 DNA reads as TGTGCCAGCAGCGTAGGGGGAATGAGTTCACCCCTCCACTTT.

The V gene is TRBV7-9, the J gene TRBJ2-2; 8 bases map to TRBD1. V lost 6 bases to trimming and J lost 1 base; unmatched junction nucleotides: 7. CDR1 and CDR2 (germline): SEHNR, FQNEAQ (reference sequence). The CDR3 contains 16 residues. For the CDR3, the DNA is TGTGCCAGCAGTTCCGGGACAGGCTTGAACACCGGGGAGCTGTTTTTT. Protein: CASSSGTGLNTGELFF.

There are a few counts of this clone. V and J are TRBV14 and TRBJ2-1; no clear D gene. CDR1 and CDR2 (germline): SGHDN, FVKESK. There are 15 residues in the CDR3. Trimming shortened V by 4 bases and J by 0 bases, and 10 bases separated the two germline ends. The CDR3 DNA is TGTGCCAGCAGCCCCACCAGGCGCTCCTACAATGAGCAGTTCTTC. Amino acid sequence: CASSPTRRSYNEQFF.

This rearrangement joins TRBV12-3 or TRBV12-4 to TRBJ1-2; TRBD1 agrees at 7 bases. This CDR3 spans 13 amino acids. V gave up 5 bases and J gave up 5 bases; unmatched junction bases: 5. The CDR3 DNA reads TGTGCCAGCAGTCGGACAGGCGTATATGGCTACACCTTC. It is translated as CASSRTGVYGYTF.

The chain is built from TRBV9 and TRBJ1-1; D is perhaps TRBD1 (5 bases). CDR1 is SGDLS and CDR2 is YYNGEE in the germline V gene. V was pared by 0 bases and J by 0 bases, with 9 bases between. The CDR3 consists of 15 residues. This chain's CDR3 is CASSVAWGVNTEAFF. The CDR3 DNA reads TGTGCCAGCAGCGTAGCTTGGGGGGTGAACACTGAAGCTTTCTTT. The full variable domain, rest sourced from reference TRBV9 and TRBJ1-1, is DSGVTQTPKHLITATGQRVTLRCSPRSGDLSVYWYQQSLDQGLQFLIQYYNGEERAKGNILERFSAQQFPDLHSELNLSSLELGDSALYFCASSVAWGVNTEAFFGQGTRLTVV.

The chain combines TRBV11-2 with TRBJ2-2; 7 positions agree with TRBD2. J lost 7 bases, V lost 5 bases, and 10 bases had no gene match. The CDR3 sequence is 15 residues long. Germline CDR1 SGHAT, CDR2 FQNNGV. CDR3 in amino acids: CASSPPPLAVGELFF. CDR3 in DNA: TGTGCCAGCAGCCCCCCCCCGCTAGCGGTCGGGGAGCTGTTTTTT.

This rearrangement joins TRBV20-1 to TRBJ2-5; TRBD1 agrees at 8 bases. V shed 3 bases, J shed 1 base, and the junction held 10 bases outside the gene matches. The length of the CDR3 is 16 residues. Germline CDR1 and CDR2: DFQATT and SNEGSKA (reference sequence). The CDR3, as DNA: TGCAGTGCTAGTGGGGACAGGCGGTCTCTCCAAGAGACCCAGTACTTC. Residues: CSASGDRRSLQETQYF.

V usage is TRBV28 and J usage is TRBJ1-5, with 8 bases identical to TRBD1. This CDR3 is built from 13 residues. Germline-derived CDR1 and CDR2 are MDHEN and SYDVKM. The V and J ends lost 7 bases and 7 bases, in that order; junction bases with no gene match: 6. The CDR3 region is CASIQTGVQPQHF. CDR3 sequence (DNA): TGTGCCAGCATCCAGACAGGGGTACAGCCCCAGCATTTT.

The table lists this clone with a count of one. The genes are TRBV3-1 (or the pseudogene TRBV3-2) and TRBJ1-2; tentatively, D is TRBD1 (6 bases). V lost 6 bases, J lost 3 bases, and 20 bases lay in between. Looked up from germline, CDR1 is LGHDT and CDR2 is YNNKEL (reference sequence). The CDR3 extends over 16 amino acids. The CDR3 is CASSQSGARADYGYTF. The CDR3 nucleotides read TGTGCCAGCAGTCAATCAGGGGCCAGGGCGGACTATGGCTACACCTTC.

The chain uses TRBV6-1 and TRBJ2-7; tentatively, D is TRBD2 (6 bases). Per the germline V gene, CDR1 is MNHNS and CDR2 is SASEGT. Trimming pared 3 bases from V and 1 base from J, leaving 13 bases between. The CDR3 consists of 15 residues. The CDR3 loop is CASSDEEGKSYEQYF. The CDR3 DNA reads as TGTGCCAGCAGTGATGAGGAGGGGAAATCCTACGAGCAGTACTTC.

J is TRBJ2-7 and V is TRBV3-1 (or the pseudogene TRBV3-2), with unresolved D. Trimming stripped 3 bases from V and 0 bases from J, with 9 bases between. This CDR3 is built from 14 residues. The germline V gene encodes CDR1 LGHDT and CDR2 YNNKEL (reference sequence). The CDR3 region is CASSQGRSSYEQYF. In DNA, the CDR3 is TGTGCCAGCAGCCAGGGTAGGAGCTCCTACGAGCAGTACTTC.

This rearrangement joins TRBV2 to TRBJ2-6; D not resolved. Germline V gene lookup returns CDR1 SNHLY and CDR2 FYNNEI. V was pared by 2 bases and J by 4 bases, with 12 bases between. CDR3 length: 16 residues. The CDR3 coding sequence is TGTGCCAGCAGTGAACAAGCCTTAGCCGGGGCCAACGTCCTGACTTTC. Protein product: CASSEQALAGANVLTF.

The gene calls are TRBV29-1 and TRBJ1-1; perhaps TRBD1 as D (6 bases). V dropped 4 bases and J dropped 0 bases, with 9 bases sitting between them. Per germline, CDR1 SQVTM and CDR2 ANQGSEA. This CDR3 has 13 residues. The DNA of the CDR3 is TGCAGCGTTGTGGCAGGGGTGAACACTGAAGCTTTCTTT. This sequence encodes CSVVAGVNTEAFF.

The V gene is TRBV3-1 (or the pseudogene TRBV3-2), the J gene TRBJ1-4, with D possibly matching TRBD1 (5 bases). V lost 0 bases, J lost 4 bases, and 15 bases lay in between. Germline V gene data show CDR1 as LGHDT and CDR2 as YNNKEL (reference sequence). There are 17 residues in the CDR3. The CDR3 DNA sequence: TGTGCCAGCAGCCAAGAAAGTTTACAGGCCCTTAATGAAAAACTGTTTTTT. The encoded protein is CASSQESLQALNEKLFF.

The rearrangement joins TRBV6-1 to TRBJ2-7, with a possible D match to TRBD1 (6 bases). Germline V lookup: CDR1 MNHNS, CDR2 SASEGT. V was trimmed by 0 bases and J by 5 bases, leaving 11 bases between them. This CDR3 region has 14 residues. Written as DNA, the CDR3 is TGTGCCAGCAGTGAAGCGAACAGGGCGGACGAGCAGTACTTC. Protein: CASSEANRADEQYF.

This clone has only a few counts. The chain carries TRBV5-1 and TRBJ1-2, with a weak D call TRBD1 (5 bases). Germline V gene lookup returns CDR1 SGHRS and CDR2 YFSETQ. With 0 bases removed from V and 2 bases from J, the gap between germline ends came to 11 bases. CDR3 length: 15 residues. The DNA of the CDR3 is TGCGCCAGCAGCTTGGAAGACAGTTCGAACTATGGCTACACCTTC. Amino acids: CASSLEDSSNYGYTF.